These 30 T cell receptor beta chains originate from one sample sequenced in a study of cytomegalovirus exposure and HLA in healthy donors. The PCR employed 60 Vbeta primers together with 13 Jbeta primers. Measured with immunoSEQ multiplex PCR; TCRdb has only the in-frame clones, and not every one. The sample lists over 120,000 clones, approximately 84% occurring once. The sequencing sample was made of PBMCs. These receptors all come from a man aged 25-45 years in good health and CMV-seropositive.

J is TRBJ2-3 and V is TRBV14; 10 bases agree with TRBD2. CDR1 is SGHDN and CDR2 is FVKESK in the germline V gene. V was pared by 1 base and J by 4 bases, with 5 bases of the junction left unmatched. The CDR3 extends over 16 amino acids. DNA for the CDR3: TGTGCCAGCAGCCAAGTCTCCAGCGGGGGGGCAGATACGCAGTATTTT. Translating gives CASSQVSSGGADTQYF.

The chain links TRBV9 to TRBJ1-2; 9 bases line up with TRBD1. With 4 bases clipped from V and 6 bases from J, the junction kept 13 bases outside the gene matches. The CDR3 consists of 16 residues. From germline, CDR1 is SGDLS and CDR2 YYNGEE. CDR3 in amino acids: CASSQYVTGGNDGYTF. The CDR3 DNA reads TGTGCCAGCAGCCAATACGTGACAGGGGGTAATGATGGCTACACCTTC.

The rearrangement uses TRBV6-1 and TRBJ2-5; 10 bases are shared with TRBD2. Germline V gives CDR1 MNHNS, CDR2 SASEGT. This CDR3 region has 19 residues. Germline trimming cut 0 bases from V and 5 bases from J; bases unmatched to any gene: 15. As DNA, the CDR3 is TGTGCCAGCAGTGAAGCAGGGGCTAGCGGGGGCGCAGGTCGGGAGACCCAGTACTTC. Residues: CASSEAGASGGAGRETQYF.

The CDR3 nucleotides are TGTGCCAGCTCCGACTCTCCAGCGGCGAACACCGGGGAGCTGTTTTTT. It yields the protein CASSDSPAANTGELFF. The V call is TRBV18, the J call TRBJ2-2; D might be TRBD2 (5 bases). The CDR3 is 16 amino acids. V was cut by 6 bases and J by 0 bases, with 14 bases left in between. In germline, CDR1 is KGHSH, CDR2 LQKENI.

This clone was picked up a small number of times. This chain links TRBV4-1 with TRBJ1-1; TRBD1 matches at 7 bases. With 3 bases clipped from V and 0 bases from J, the junction kept 4 bases outside the gene matches. Looked up from germline, CDR1 is MGHRA and CDR2 is YSYEKL. The CDR3 contains 15 residues. The CDR3 is CASSQETGLNTEAFF. The CDR3 nucleotides read TGCGCCAGCAGCCAGGAGACAGGGCTGAACACTGAAGCTTTCTTT.

The rearrangement joins TRBV7-3 to TRBJ2-5; D is possibly TRBD2 (6 bases). V was trimmed by 2 bases and J by 5 bases, leaving 9 bases between them. CDR1 and CDR2 from the germline V gene are SGHTA and FQGTGA. The CDR3 totals 13 residues. This CDR3 is CASSLAGLETQYF. CDR3 DNA sequence: TGTGCCAGCAGCTTAGCGGGGCTGGAGACCCAGTACTTC.

The rearrangement joins TRBV27 to TRBJ2-3; 12 bases agree with TRBD2. Losses at the gene ends were 1 base for V and 4 bases for J; bases not matched to a gene: 18. CDR3 length: 21 residues. The germline V gene encodes CDR1 MNHEY and CDR2 SMNVEV (reference sequence). CDR3 in amino acids: CASSLWSRSSGRAGSADTQYF. The DNA for the CDR3 is TGTGCCAGCAGTTTATGGTCTAGGTCTAGCGGGAGGGCCGGTTCCGCAGATACGCAGTATTTT.

This sequence joins TRBV7-8 and TRBJ1-2, with 7 bases that match TRBD1. Germline loops: CDR1 SGHVS, CDR2 FQNEAQ. Unmatched junction bases numbered 4, after V lost 3 bases and J lost 3 bases. The CDR3 length is 14 residues. CDR3 amino acids: CASSLGQTHYGYTF. Here the CDR3 DNA reads TGTGCCAGCAGCTTGGGACAGACCCACTATGGCTACACCTTC.

This clone was detected only a few times. The V and J genes are TRBV18 and TRBJ1-4, with D possibly being TRBD1 (5 bases). The V end lost 2 bases, the J end lost 7 bases, and 17 bases lay between the germline ends. Germline V gives CDR1 KGHSH, CDR2 LQKENI. CDR3 length: 16 residues. The CDR3 region is CASSPYESGRGEKLFF. For the CDR3, the DNA is TGTGCCAGCTCACCATACGAAAGTGGTAGGGGTGAAAAACTGTTTTTT.

V usage is TRBV6-1 and J usage is TRBJ1-2; D unresolved. The CDR3 consists of 13 residues. Germline V gene lookup returns CDR1 MNHNS and CDR2 SASEGT. Trimming left V 10 bases short and J 4 bases short, with 16 bases between. The CDR3 DNA sequence: TGTGCCACCTTGGGAGGGTTTAGCTATGGCTACACCTTC. Protein sequence: CATLGGFSYGYTF.

J is TRBJ2-1 and V is TRBV30; weak D call: TRBD1 (5 bases). There are 11 residues in the CDR3. The V end lost 7 bases, the J end lost 8 bases, and 12 bases lay between the germline ends. Looked up from germline, CDR1 is GTSNPN and CDR2 is SVGIG (reference sequence). The DNA of the CDR3 is TGTGCCTACAATAGGGGCGATGAGCAGTTCTTC. This codes for CAYNRGDEQFF.

The chain recombines TRBV7-2 with TRBJ1-5, with no clear D. The CDR3 is 14 amino acids. CDR1 SGHTA and CDR2 FQGNSA come from the germline V gene. The V end was cut by 4 bases, the J end by 5 bases, with 12 bases between. CDR3 DNA: TGTGCCAGCAGCTCGGACCTAGCTGATCAGCCCCAGCATTTT. Encoded protein: CASSSDLADQPQHF.

The chain joins TRBV5-1 to TRBJ2-2; D is uncertain. CDR1 and CDR2 (germline): SGHRS, YFSETQ. CDR3 size: 15 residues. The V and J ends lost 1 base and 0 bases respectively, with 7 bases between them. The CDR3 DNA reads TGCGCCAGCAGCTTGTTAGCCGCGAACACCGGGGAGCTGTTTTTT. This gives the protein CASSLLAANTGELFF.

The V gene is TRBV10-3, the J gene TRBJ2-7; 9 bases line up with TRBD2. The V gene end was trimmed by 7 bases and the J gene end by 2 bases; junction bases not matched to a gene: 15. Germline CDR1 ENHRY, CDR2 SYGVKD. There are 17 residues in the CDR3. The CDR3 sequence is CAIIPAGGRLKAYEQYF. The CDR3, as DNA: TGTGCCATCATCCCAGCGGGGGGCCGACTAAAGGCCTACGAGCAGTACTTC.

This chain uses TRBV7-8 with TRBJ2-1; D ambiguous. Looked up from germline, CDR1 is SGHVS and CDR2 is FQNEAQ. V lost 8 bases to trimming and J lost 7 bases, with 15 bases between them. The CDR3 covers 13 residues. In DNA form, the CDR3 reads TGTGCCAGCCGGAGAACGACTTGGAATGAGCAGTTCTTC. Translation: CASRRTTWNEQFF.

The V gene is TRBV6-6, the J gene TRBJ1-6, with a tentative D call TRBD1 (5 bases). Looked up from germline, CDR1 is MNHNY and CDR2 is SVGAGI (reference sequence). Trimming shortened V by 5 bases and J by 8 bases, and 16 bases separated the two germline ends. CDR3 length: 15 amino acids. CDR3 protein: CASSADIVRHSPLHF. The CDR3 nucleotides are TGTGCCAGCAGTGCGGACATCGTTAGGCATTCACCCCTCCACTTT.

The chain links TRBV4-1 to TRBJ1-1; 10 bases line up with TRBD1. The CDR3 is 16 residues long. Trimming removed 1 base from V and 4 bases from J; junction bases left unmatched: 6. CDR1 and CDR2 from the germline V gene are MGHRA and YSYEKL. CDR3 loop: CASSQGRDRGFTEAFF. CDR3 nucleotides: TGCGCCAGCAGCCAAGGGAGGGACAGGGGTTTCACTGAAGCTTTCTTT.

J is TRBJ2-7 and V is TRBV5-6; D not certain. From germline, CDR1 is SGHDT and CDR2 YYEEEE. V lost 0 bases and J 6 bases, leaving 7 bases between the germline ends. CDR3 length: 12 residues. CDR3 DNA sequence: TGTGCCAGCAGCTTGGCACAAACCGAGCAGTACTTC. Amino acid sequence: CASSLAQTEQYF.

In its sample, this clone was seen a few times. The rearrangement joins TRBV9 to TRBJ2-1, with D possibly matching TRBD1 (6 bases). CDR3 length: 14 residues. V lost 1 base, J lost 10 bases, and 15 bases lay in between. CDR1 SGDLS and CDR2 YYNGEE come from the germline V gene. CDR3 sequence (DNA): TGTGCCAGCAGCGTATCAGGAATGGGGACAGAGCAGTTCTTC. Translated: CASSVSGMGTEQFF.

The V gene is TRBV9, the J gene TRBJ2-7; a weak D match, TRBD2 (6 bases). In germline, CDR1 is SGDLS, CDR2 YYNGEE. This CDR3 region has 15 residues. V lost 3 bases, J lost 1 base, and 14 bases lay in between. Here the CDR3 reads CASSGGLSPSYEQYF. For the CDR3, the DNA is TGTGCCAGCAGCGGGGGACTCTCCCCGTCCTACGAGCAGTACTTC.

CDR3 in DNA: TGTGCCAGCAGGGTGACAGGGGCAGACGAGCAGTACTTC. It yields the protein CASRVTGADEQYF. The chain is built from TRBV28 and TRBJ2-5, with 8 bases that match TRBD1. The J call may be mistaken, given a closer DNA end match to TRBJ2-7. Looked up from germline, CDR1 is MDHEN and CDR2 is SYDVKM. The CDR3 runs to 13 residues.

The chain uses TRBV18 and TRBJ2-1; TRBD1 is a possible D gene (6 bases). The germline V and J ends were trimmed by 3 bases and 1 base, with 10 bases remaining between them. Germline V gene data show CDR1 as KGHSH and CDR2 as LQKENI. The CDR3 totals 15 residues. CDR3 loop: CASSPGAGSYNEQFF. CDR3 DNA: TGTGCCAGCTCACCGGGGGCGGGTTCCTACAATGAGCAGTTCTTC.

V is TRBV30 and J is TRBJ2-5; TRBD2 matches at 9 bases. Germline V CDR1 and CDR2: GTSNPN, SVGIG (reference sequence). After removal of 0 bases from V and 1 base from J, the junction contained 6 bases not matched to a gene. The CDR3 contains 16 residues. This CDR3 is CAWSVGPAGGQETQYF. DNA of the CDR3: TGTGCCTGGAGTGTAGGACCAGCGGGGGGCCAAGAGACCCAGTACTTC.

The genes are TRBV5-1 and TRBJ2-3; 8 bases are shared with TRBD2. Per the germline V gene, CDR1 is SGHRS and CDR2 is YFSETQ. The V and J ends lost 7 bases and 6 bases, in that order; junction bases with no gene match: 1. The CDR3 is made up of 11 amino acids. The CDR3, as DNA: TGCGCCAGCGCTAGCGGGGATACGCAGTATTTT. Amino acid sequence: CASASGDTQYF.

The chain combines TRBV6-1 with TRBJ2-1, with D tentatively TRBD1 (5 bases). CDR3 length equals 14 residues. Trimming pared 0 bases from V and 8 bases from J, leaving 11 bases between. Per the germline V gene, CDR1 is MNHNS and CDR2 is SASEGT. The CDR3 region is CASSEAQGRDEQFF. The CDR3 DNA sequence: TGTGCCAGCAGTGAAGCTCAGGGTCGGGATGAGCAGTTCTTC.

The chain has TRBV6-1 and TRBJ1-5; D perhaps matches TRBD1 (6 bases). The V gene lost 8 bases and the J gene lost 2 bases, with 16 bases spanning the gap. The germline V gene encodes CDR1 MNHNS and CDR2 SASEGT. The CDR3 consists of 15 residues. The CDR3 DNA reads TGTGCCAGCGCCTGGGTAGAGGGGGGCAATCAGCCCCAGCATTTT. Translation gives CASAWVEGGNQPQHF.

The gene calls are TRBV5-3 and TRBJ2-7; D ambiguous. TRBV5-3 is recorded as an ORF, its role being uncertain. The CDR3 is made up of 14 amino acids. The V end lost 0 bases, the J end lost 1 base, and 8 bases lay between the germline ends. CDR3 coding DNA: TGTGCCAGAAGCTTGGCCCCCCCGTCCTACGAGCAGTACTTC. Translating gives CARSLAPPSYEQYF.

The chain links TRBV6-1 to TRBJ1-5; 10 bases line up with TRBD1. Trimming at V came to 7 bases and at J to 4 bases, leaving 7 bases not matched to a gene. This CDR3 region has 15 residues. The germline CDR1 and CDR2 sequences are MNHNS and SASEGT. The CDR3: CASTETGGLNQPQHF. Written as DNA, the CDR3 is TGTGCCAGCACAGAGACAGGGGGCTTGAATCAGCCCCAGCATTTT.

DNA of the CDR3: TGTGCCAGCAGTCCAGGAAAGCGGGACCAGCATTTT. Translating gives CASSPGKRDQHF. V gene TRBV28 combines with J gene TRBJ1-5; D remains unclear. CDR3 length: 12 amino acids. V lost 5 bases and J lost 12, with 14 bases in between. Germline CDR1 reads MDHEN; CDR2 reads SYDVKM.

The chain recombines TRBV28 with TRBJ1-2; 12 nucleotides line up with TRBD1. This CDR3 has 16 residues. The germline V gene encodes CDR1 MDHEN and CDR2 SYDVKM. V lost 4 bases, J lost 8 bases, and 11 bases stayed unmatched. The CDR3 here is CASSSPGQGAFGGYTF. The CDR3 bases are TGTGCCAGCAGTTCCCCGGGACAGGGGGCCTTTGGGGGCTACACCTTC.